This TCR beta chain was captured in a study of vaccination effects on CD4 cells after COVID-19. Whole-study results and caveats: Convalescent patients were scarce, and early post-infection timepoints were absent.

Following a roughly ten-day culture, CD4+ T cells were purified. The cohort was immunized with two doses of either the BNT162b2 or mRNA-1273 vaccine. Vaccine recipients lacked prior SARS-CoV-2 infection and had negative nucleocapsid antibodies. Half-medium changes using IL-2 medium occurred on days 3 and 7. CDR1 and CDR2 from the germline V gene are SGHNT and YYREEE (reference sequence). CDR3 length: 14 amino acids. With 2 bases removed from V and 10 bases from J, the gap between germline ends came to 18 bases. The method was immunoSEQ multiplex PCR; TCRdb's version includes in-frame clones alone and lacks a portion of them. The table lists approximately 31,000 clones, around 70% of them singletons, with about 16% in the top ten. This clone was counted a few times. Its antigen is undetermined.

The source was CD4+ T cells from PBMCs cultured without peptide, collected after COVID-19 vaccination. The clonotype originates from a human donor who received a COVID-19 vaccine. The rearrangement uses TRBV5-4 and TRBJ1-2; possible D gene TRBD1, 6 bases. The CDR3 protein is CASSLQGSMPAYTF. CDR3 in DNA: TGTGCCAGCAGCTTACAGGGCTCTATGCCGGCCTACACCTTC. The full variable domain, completed using reference TRBV5-4 and TRBJ1-2, is ETGVTQSPTHLIKTRGQQVTLRCSSQSGHNTVSWYQQALGQGPQFIFQYYREEENGRGNFPPRFSGLQFPNYSSELNVNALELDDSALYLCASSLQGSMPAYTFGSGTRLTVV.